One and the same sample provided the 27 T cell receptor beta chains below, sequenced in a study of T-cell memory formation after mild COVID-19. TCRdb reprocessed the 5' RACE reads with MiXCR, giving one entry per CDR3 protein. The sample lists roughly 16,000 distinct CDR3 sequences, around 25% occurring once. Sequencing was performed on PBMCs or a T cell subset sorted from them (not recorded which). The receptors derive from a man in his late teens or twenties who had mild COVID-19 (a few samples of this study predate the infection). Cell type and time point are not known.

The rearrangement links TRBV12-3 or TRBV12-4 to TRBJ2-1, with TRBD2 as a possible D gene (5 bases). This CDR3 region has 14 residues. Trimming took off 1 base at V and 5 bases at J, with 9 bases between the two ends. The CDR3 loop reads CASSLVAGHNEQFF. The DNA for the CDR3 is TGTGCCAGCAGTTTAGTCGCGGGTCACAATGAGCAGTTCTTC.

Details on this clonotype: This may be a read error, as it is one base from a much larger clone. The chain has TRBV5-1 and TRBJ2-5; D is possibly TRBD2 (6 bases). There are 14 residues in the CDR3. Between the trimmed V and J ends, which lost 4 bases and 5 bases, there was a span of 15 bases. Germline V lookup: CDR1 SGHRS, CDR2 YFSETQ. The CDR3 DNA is TGCGCCAGCAGCCCGGAGGGGAGGCGGGAGACCCAGTACTTC. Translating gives CASSPEGRRETQYF.

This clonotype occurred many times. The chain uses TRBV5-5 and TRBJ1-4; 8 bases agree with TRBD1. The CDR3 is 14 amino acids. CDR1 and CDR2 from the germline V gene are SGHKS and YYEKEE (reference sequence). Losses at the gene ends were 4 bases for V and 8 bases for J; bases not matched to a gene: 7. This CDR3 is CASSLGQGVEKLFF. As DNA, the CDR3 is TGTGCCAGCAGCCTCGGACAGGGCGTCGAAAAACTGTTTTTT. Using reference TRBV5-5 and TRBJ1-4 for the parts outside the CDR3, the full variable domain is DAGVTQSPTHLIKTRGQQVTLRCSPISGHKSVSWYQQVLGQGPQFIFQYYEKEERGRGNFPDRFSARQFPNYSSELNVNALLLGDSALYLCASSLGQGVEKLFFGSGTQLSVL.

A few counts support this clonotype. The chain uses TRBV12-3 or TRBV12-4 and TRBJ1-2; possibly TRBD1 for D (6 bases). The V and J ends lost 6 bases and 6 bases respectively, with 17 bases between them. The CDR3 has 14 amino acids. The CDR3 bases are TGTGCCAGCAGCGACAGGCCCCCTTCCCATGGCTACACCTTC. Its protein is CASSDRPPSHGYTF.

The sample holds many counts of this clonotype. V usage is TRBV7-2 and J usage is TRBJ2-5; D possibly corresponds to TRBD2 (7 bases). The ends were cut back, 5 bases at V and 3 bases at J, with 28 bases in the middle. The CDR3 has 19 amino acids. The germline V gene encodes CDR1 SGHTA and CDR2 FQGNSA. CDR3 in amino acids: CASSPRHRVAGDIEETQYF. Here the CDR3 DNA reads TGTGCCAGCAGCCCTCGTCACAGGGTGGCGGGGGATATCGAAGAGACCCAGTACTTC.

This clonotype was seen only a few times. Written as DNA, the CDR3 is TGTGCCAGCAGTTATCAATACAGGGACAATCAGCCCCAGCATTTT. It translates to CASSYQYRDNQPQHF. The chain employs TRBV6-2 or TRBV6-3 and TRBJ1-5, with TRBD1 as a possible D gene (6 bases). Germline CDR1 is MNHEY and CDR2 is SVGEGT. The CDR3 has 15 residues. V was pared by 3 bases and J by 3 bases, with 12 bases between.

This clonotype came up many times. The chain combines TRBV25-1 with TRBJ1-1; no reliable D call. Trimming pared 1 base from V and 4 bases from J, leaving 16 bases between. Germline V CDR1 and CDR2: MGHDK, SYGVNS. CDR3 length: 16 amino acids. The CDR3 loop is CASSEFYLLPGTEAFF. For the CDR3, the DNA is TGTGCCAGCAGTGAATTCTATCTACTCCCGGGCACTGAAGCTTTCTTT.

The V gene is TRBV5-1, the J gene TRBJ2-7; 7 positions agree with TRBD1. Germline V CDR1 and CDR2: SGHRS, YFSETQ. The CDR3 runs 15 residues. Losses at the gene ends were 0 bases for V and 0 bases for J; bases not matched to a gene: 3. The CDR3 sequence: CASSLVGDSSYEQYF. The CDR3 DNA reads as TGCGCCAGCAGCTTGGTAGGGGACAGCTCCTACGAGCAGTACTTC.

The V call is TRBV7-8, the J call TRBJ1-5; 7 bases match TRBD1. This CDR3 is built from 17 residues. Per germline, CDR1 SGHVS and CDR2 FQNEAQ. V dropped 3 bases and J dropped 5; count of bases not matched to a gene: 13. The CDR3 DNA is TGTGCCAGCAGCTTCCGACAGGGACCCCTCGTCCATCAGCCCCAGCATTTT. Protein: CASSFRQGPLVHQPQHF.

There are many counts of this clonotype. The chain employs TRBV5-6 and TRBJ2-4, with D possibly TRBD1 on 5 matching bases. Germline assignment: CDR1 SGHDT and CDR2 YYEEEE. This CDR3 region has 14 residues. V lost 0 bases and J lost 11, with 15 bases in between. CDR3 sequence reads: CASSLEWQGLVQYF. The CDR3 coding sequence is TGTGCCAGCAGCTTGGAGTGGCAGGGTTTGGTTCAGTACTTC.

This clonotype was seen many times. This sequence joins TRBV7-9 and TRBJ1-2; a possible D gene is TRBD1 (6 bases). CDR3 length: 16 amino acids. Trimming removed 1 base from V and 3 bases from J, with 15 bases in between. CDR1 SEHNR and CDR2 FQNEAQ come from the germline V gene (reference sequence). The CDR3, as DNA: TGTGCCAGCAGCTTAGACAGGGTAAAAATGGACTATGGCTACACCTTC. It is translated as CASSLDRVKMDYGYTF.

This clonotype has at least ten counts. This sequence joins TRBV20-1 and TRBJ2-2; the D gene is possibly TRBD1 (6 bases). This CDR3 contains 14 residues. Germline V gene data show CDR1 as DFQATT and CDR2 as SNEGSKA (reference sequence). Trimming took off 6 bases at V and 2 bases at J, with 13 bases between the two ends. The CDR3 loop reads CSAAGTTNTGELFF. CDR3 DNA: TGCAGTGCCGCCGGGACAACTAACACCGGGGAGCTGTTTTTT.

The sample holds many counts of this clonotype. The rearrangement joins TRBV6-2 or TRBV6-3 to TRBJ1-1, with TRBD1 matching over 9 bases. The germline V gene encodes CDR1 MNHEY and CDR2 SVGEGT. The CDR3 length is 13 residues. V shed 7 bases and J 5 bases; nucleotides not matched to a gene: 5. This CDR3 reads CASKQGARTEAFF. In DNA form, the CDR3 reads TGTGCCAGCAAACAGGGGGCGCGAACTGAAGCTTTCTTT.

The CDR3 here is CASSQVSGEQYF. The CDR3, as DNA: TGCGCCAGCAGCCAAGTCTCGGGAGAGCAGTACTTC. The chain links TRBV4-3 to TRBJ2-7; perhaps TRBD2 as D (5 bases). The V gene lost 1 base and the J gene lost 7 bases, with 8 bases spanning the gap. Germline lookup yields CDR1 LGHNA and CDR2 YSLEER. This CDR3 is 12 amino acids long.

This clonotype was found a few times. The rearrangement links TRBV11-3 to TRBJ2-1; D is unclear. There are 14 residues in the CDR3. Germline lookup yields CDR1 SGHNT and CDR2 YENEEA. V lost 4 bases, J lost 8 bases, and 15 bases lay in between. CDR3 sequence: CASSSFERPDEQFF. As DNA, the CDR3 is TGTGCCAGCAGCTCTTTCGAGAGGCCGGATGAGCAGTTCTTC. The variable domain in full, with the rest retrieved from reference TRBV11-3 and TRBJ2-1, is EAGVVQSPRYKIIEKKQPVAFWCNPISGHNTLYWYLQNLGQGPELLIRYENEEAVDDSQLPKDRFSAERLKGVDSTLKIQPAELGDSAVYLCASSSFERPDEQFFGPGTRLTVL.

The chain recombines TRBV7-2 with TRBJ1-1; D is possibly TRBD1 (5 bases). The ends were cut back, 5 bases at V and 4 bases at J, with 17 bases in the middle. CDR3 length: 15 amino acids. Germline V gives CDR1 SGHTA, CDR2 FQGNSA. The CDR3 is CASSLFSQGGTEAFF. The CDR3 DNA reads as TGTGCCAGCAGCCTATTTTCTCAGGGAGGCACTGAAGCTTTCTTT.

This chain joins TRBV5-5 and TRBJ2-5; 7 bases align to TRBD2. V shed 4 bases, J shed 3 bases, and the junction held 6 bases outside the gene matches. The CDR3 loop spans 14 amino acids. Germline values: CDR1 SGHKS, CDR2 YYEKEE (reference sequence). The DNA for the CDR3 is TGTGCCAGCAGCCCGGGGGGAATAGAAGAGACCCAGTACTTC. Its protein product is CASSPGGIEETQYF.

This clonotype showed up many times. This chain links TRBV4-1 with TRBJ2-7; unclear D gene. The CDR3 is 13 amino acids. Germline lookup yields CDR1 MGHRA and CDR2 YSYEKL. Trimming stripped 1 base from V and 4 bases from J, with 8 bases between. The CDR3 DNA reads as TGCGCCAGCAGCCAAGCCCCGAGATACGAGCAGTACTTC. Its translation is CASSQAPRYEQYF.

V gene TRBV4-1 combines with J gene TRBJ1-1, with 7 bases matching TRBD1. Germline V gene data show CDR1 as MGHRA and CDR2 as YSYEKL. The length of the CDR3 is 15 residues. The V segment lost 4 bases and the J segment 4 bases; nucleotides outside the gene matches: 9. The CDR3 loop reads CASSPRAGGGTEAFF. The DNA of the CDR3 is TGCGCCAGCAGCCCTAGGGCAGGGGGTGGCACTGAAGCTTTCTTT.

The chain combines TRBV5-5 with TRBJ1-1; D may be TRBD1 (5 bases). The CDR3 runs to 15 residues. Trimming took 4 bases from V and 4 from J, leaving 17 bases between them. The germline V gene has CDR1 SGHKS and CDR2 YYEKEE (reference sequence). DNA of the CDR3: TGTGCCAGCAGCGAGGGCGCTCCGGGGGGCACTGAAGCTTTCTTT. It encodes CASSEGAPGGTEAFF.

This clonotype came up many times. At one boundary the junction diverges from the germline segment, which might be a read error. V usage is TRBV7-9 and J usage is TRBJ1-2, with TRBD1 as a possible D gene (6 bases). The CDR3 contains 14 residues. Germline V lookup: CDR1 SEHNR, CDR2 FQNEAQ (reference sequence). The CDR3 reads CASSFWGAPYDYTF. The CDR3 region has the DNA TGTGCCAGCAGCTTTTGGGGGGCCCCCTATGACTACACCTTC.

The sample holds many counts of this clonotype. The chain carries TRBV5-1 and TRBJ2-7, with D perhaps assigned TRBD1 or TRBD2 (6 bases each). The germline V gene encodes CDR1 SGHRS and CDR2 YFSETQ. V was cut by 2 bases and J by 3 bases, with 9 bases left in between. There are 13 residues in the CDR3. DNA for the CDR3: TGCGCCAGCAGCTTCGGGGGCTTCTACGAGCAGTACTTC. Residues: CASSFGGFYEQYF.

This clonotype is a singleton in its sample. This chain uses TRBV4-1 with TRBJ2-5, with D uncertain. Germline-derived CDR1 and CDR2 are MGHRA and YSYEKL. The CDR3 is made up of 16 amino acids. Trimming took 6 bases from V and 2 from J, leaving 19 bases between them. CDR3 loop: CASSLLVGFSQETQYF. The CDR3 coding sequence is TGCGCCAGCAGTCTCTTGGTGGGTTTTTCACAAGAGACCCAGTACTTC.

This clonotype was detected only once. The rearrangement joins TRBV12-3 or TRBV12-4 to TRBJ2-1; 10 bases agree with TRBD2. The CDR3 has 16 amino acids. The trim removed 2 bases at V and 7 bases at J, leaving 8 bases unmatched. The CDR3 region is CASSLRVSGRVNEQFF. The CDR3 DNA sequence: TGTGCCAGCAGTTTAAGGGTGAGCGGGAGGGTTAATGAGCAGTTCTTC.

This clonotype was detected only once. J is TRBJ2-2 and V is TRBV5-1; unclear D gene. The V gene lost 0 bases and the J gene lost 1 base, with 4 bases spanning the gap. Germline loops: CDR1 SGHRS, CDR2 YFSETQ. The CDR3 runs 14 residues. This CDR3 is CASSLDGNTGELFF. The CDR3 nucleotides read TGCGCCAGCAGCTTGGATGGGAACACCGGGGAGCTGTTTTTT. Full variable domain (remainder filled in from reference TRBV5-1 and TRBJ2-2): KAGVTQTPRYLIKTRGQQVTLSCSPISGHRSVSWYQQTPGQGLQFLFEYFSETQRNKGNFPGRFSGRQFSNSRSEMNVSTLELGDSALYLCASSLDGNTGELFFGEGSRLTVL.

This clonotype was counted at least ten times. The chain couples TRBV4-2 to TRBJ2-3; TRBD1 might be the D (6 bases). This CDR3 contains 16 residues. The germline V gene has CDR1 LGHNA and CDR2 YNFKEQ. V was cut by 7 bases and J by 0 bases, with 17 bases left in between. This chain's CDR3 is CASTQGWSPSTDTQYF. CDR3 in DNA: TGTGCCAGCACCCAGGGGTGGTCCCCCAGCACAGATACGCAGTATTTT.

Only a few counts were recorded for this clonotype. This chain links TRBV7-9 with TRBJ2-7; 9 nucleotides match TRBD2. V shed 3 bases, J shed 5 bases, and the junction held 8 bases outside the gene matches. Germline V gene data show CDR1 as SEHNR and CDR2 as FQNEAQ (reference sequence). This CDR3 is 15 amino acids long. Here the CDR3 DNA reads TGTGCCAGCAGCTTCCTGCGCGGGGGGGTCAACGAGCAGTACTTC. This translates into CASSFLRGGVNEQYF.